Included here is one T cell receptor (beta chain) sequence, with context. This clonotype was observed a single time. Its recognized antigen is unknown. No per-base quality is available; no much larger clone lies one base away. A single read constitutes weak evidence. This sample was taken from a study of CD8 T cells in Susac syndrome (dated by TCRdb to the late 2010s). Study-wide context: The study used repertoire sequencing to test whether antigen drove CD8+ T cell activation and differentiation in Susac syndrome. What the work shows at the level of the full study, not this receptor alone: The number of individuals in the TCR sequencing and HLA analysis was recognized as being relatively small.

RNA was extracted using the RNeasy kit, and about 0.5 to 1 microgram was reverse transcribed with random hexamers. The immunoSEQ multiplex PCR assay, covering 54 Vbeta and 13 Jbeta segments, was used to amplify TCR beta CDR3 regions. PCR amplification bias was corrected by using a synthetic template baseline for primer optimization and computational correction. On the study's bioinformatics: Reads were annotated to V, D and J genes according to IMGT and were analyzed with immunoSEQ Analyzer, with only productive sequences retained. Clonality was calculated as one minus the Shannon entropy normalized by log2 of the number of productive unique sequences. For each patient and control, public and private clones were evaluated within the 100 most prevalent clones. Clones were defined as Susac-specific when absent from the healthy and MS cohorts, from over 950 published viral clones and from other ImmuneACCESS disease sequences. TCRdb reanalyzed the raw reads on its own, using fastp at Q25 for trimming and MiXCR for clone calling, and kept in-frame beta chains. Records with the same CDR3 protein are collapsed into one entry carrying the most frequent genes and DNA. These V and J calls originate from TCRdb's pipeline instead of the authors' own analysis. Here the sample has 300,000 or so distinct CDR3 sequences; 92% occur a single time. The ten largest clones add up to approximately 0.065% of the sample.

Peripheral blood CD8+ and CD4+ T cells from healthy donors, Susac syndrome patients and multiple sclerosis patients were profiled by high-throughput TCR beta sequencing. The multiple sclerosis controls were treatment-naive patients who had stable or active relapsing-remitting disease and met the revised McDonald criteria. Bulk CD8+ and CD4+ T cells were purified magnetically by negative isolation, whereas CD8+ TEMRA cells were enriched by FACS. Blood was collected in EDTA tubes and processed within 24 hours, with PBMCs isolated through density gradient centrifugation. PBMCs intended for TCR sequencing were cryopreserved in liquid nitrogen and were subsequently thawed in a 37 degrees C water bath. Purity of sorted or isolated CD4+, CD8+ and CD8+ TEMRA cells was at least 90%. The CDR3 holds 13 amino acids from the cysteine to the phenylalanine. Just the 39-base CDR3 DNA is kept, in frame starting at base 1. CDR1 and CDR2 are read off the germline V gene (reference sequence) as LGHDT and YNNKEL. The junction shows trimming of 3 bases on V and 6 bases on J, plus 12 bases between the germline ends.

The sequence was obtained from a human donor with multiple sclerosis. The sequence joins TRBV3-1 to TRBJ2-7; the D segment cannot be called with confidence. Sequenced sample: CD4+ T cells from PBMCs. The DNA reads TGTGCCAGCAGCCAGAACGACCAGACCGAGCAGTACTTC. This yields the protein CASSQNDQTEQYF.